A selection of T cell receptor beta chains follows, all from one sample in a study of cytomegalovirus exposure and HLA in healthy donors. Data came from immunoSEQ multiplex PCR; TCRdb stores just in-frame clones and leaves some out. The sample yields 150,000 to 200,000 clones, roughly 77% seen once. The sequenced sample was PBMCs. All receptors derive from a young man in good health and CMV-seropositive. CDR3s include the opening cysteine and the closing phenylalanine or tryptophan. Each record gives: CDR3 length, D gene, V gene, J gene, clone size, CDR3 protein. The D gene is left open where the match is weak. Where a row states a size, it is once, few, many or the class of an expanded clone; other rows omit it.

14	TRBD1	TRBV27	TRBJ1-4	.	CASSDRVKNEKLFF
14	.	TRBV5-1	TRBJ1-1	.	CASSQGSTRTEAFF
17	TRBD2	TRBV5-1	TRBJ2-3	.	CASSPAGGTSGWDTQYF
16	.	TRBV9	TRBJ1-2	.	CASSVGGQTSYYGYTF
13	.	TRBV6-5	TRBJ1-2	.	CASSAWGGDRYTF
15	TRBD1	TRBV6-6	TRBJ1-1	many	CASSYGTTGGTEAFF
15	.	TRBV4-1	TRBJ2-2	.	CASSQDWQGTGELFF
14	.	TRBV19	TRBJ1-1	.	CASSIARGGTEAFF
15	.	TRBV9	TRBJ1-1	.	CASSAPGQSNTEAFF
15	TRBD1	TRBV18	TRBJ1-1	few	CASSRTGEFNTEAFF
17	TRBD1	TRBV5-1	TRBJ2-3	.	CASSLQGQGLGTDTQYF
16	TRBD2	TRBV19	TRBJ2-3	.	CASSIDPETSGGTQYF
15	.	TRBV6-6	TRBJ2-3	.	CASSYQGSRTDTQYF
14	TRBD1	TRBV6-1	TRBJ1-5	.	CASSPLQGNQPQHF
14	.	TRBV7-8	TRBJ1-1	few	CASSFSPRNTEAFF
13	TRBD1	TRBV29-1	TRBJ1-1	.	CSVLGQWNTEAFF
14	TRBD1	TRBV28	TRBJ1-3	.	CASSEQGAGNTIYF
18	TRBD2	TRBV4-1	TRBJ2-5	.	CASSQATTSGGAGETQYF
14	TRBD2	TRBV2	TRBJ2-1	.	CASSLAGGNNEQFF
13	TRBD1	TRBV6-1	TRBJ1-1	.	CAAKGAMNTEAFF
15	TRBD1	TRBV19	TRBJ2-2	.	CASSGDRANTGELFF
14	.	TRBV29-1	TRBJ1-6	.	CSAQFGSYNSPLHF
15	TRBD2	TRBV15	TRBJ2-1	few	CATSVGLAGKDEQFF
16	TRBD1	TRBV5-8	TRBJ2-3	.	CASSLEDRGRTDTQYF
16	TRBD1	TRBV15	TRBJ2-5	few	CATSRGQGTTQETQYF
14	TRBD1	TRBV5-1	TRBJ2-1	.	CASSPDRGDNEQFF
15	.	TRBV11-2	TRBJ2-4	.	CASSLRISVADIQYF
13	.	TRBV6-1	TRBJ2-1	.	CASRGSAGNEQFF
20	TRBD1	TRBV4-1	TRBJ1-4	.	CASSHPSPDRGRGTNEKLFF
13	.	TRBV2	TRBJ1-1	.	CASTLRGNTEAFF
13	.	TRBV9	TRBJ1-3	.	CASSVDLENTIYF
16	TRBD1	TRBV19	TRBJ1-5	.	CASSGRTGYSNQPQHF
15	.	TRBV7-8	TRBJ2-1	.	CASSSPRLLYNEQFF
14	.	TRBV27	TRBJ1-3	.	CASSLKGAGNTIYF
15	.	TRBV4-2	TRBJ1-2	.	CASSQDRGGGYGYTF
14	TRBD2	TRBV30	TRBJ2-3	.	CAWSVGRDLGAQYF
14	.	TRBV4-1	TRBJ1-2	.	CASSAKTVDYGYTF
15	.	TRBV5-6	TRBJ2-3	few	CASSRRLDNTDTQYF
15	TRBD1	TRBV5-6	TRBJ1-2	few	CASSLIPGGTGGYTF
13	.	TRBV19	TRBJ1-2	.	CASSPRSGGGYTF
16	.	TRBV29-1	TRBJ2-6	once	CSTELNRESGANVLTF
14	.	TRBV28	TRBJ1-2	.	CASSFVGGEYGYTF
13	.	TRBV6-1	TRBJ1-1	.	CASIPGMRAEAFF
15	.	TRBV25-1	TRBJ2-2	many	CASSARARGPGELFF
16	.	TRBV5-6	TRBJ2-2	.	CASSLFGVEFTGELFF
14	.	TRBV27	TRBJ2-3	.	CASSQGSSTDTQYF
16	.	TRBV9	TRBJ1-1	.	CASSPSGGALGTEAFF
11	.	TRBV7-2	TRBJ1-1	.	CASSLGVEAFF
16	TRBD2	TRBV5-4	TRBJ2-5	.	CASSLVTSGDQETQYF
14	.	TRBV11-3	TRBJ1-2	.	CASSLAGDLYGYTF
14	.	TRBV10-3	TRBJ1-1	.	CAISGARENTEAFF